The clone carrying this T cell receptor (beta chain) was detected a few times. The data belong to a study of blood T cell repertoires in COVID-19. Sequencing was performed with immunoSEQ multiplex PCR; in TCRdb, only in-frame clones are kept and a portion is missing. The sample lists tens of thousands of clones, around 82% occurring once. Sequencing used peripheral blood. The sequence was collected from a man at least 80 years old with acute or convalescent COVID-19.

The DNA for the CDR3 is TGTGCCAGCAGTCCACTAGCGCCCCAAGAGACCCAGTACTTC. Its protein product is CASSPLAPQETQYF. The chain joins TRBV11-1 to TRBJ2-5; 7 bases are shared with TRBD2. Trimming at V came to 6 bases and at J to 1 base, leaving 5 bases not matched to a gene. The CDR3 covers 14 residues. Germline assignment: CDR1 SGHAT and CDR2 FQDESV (reference sequence).